This T cell receptor (beta chain) was found in a study of T cells in Graves' hyperthyroidism and ophthalmopathy. Findings of the study overall: Within blood appeared most thyroid clonotypes that had expanded above 0.001. From stable hyperthyroidism, ophthalmopathy was separated by a 13 V-J model.

This clonotype was seen at least ten times. Its antigen is unidentified. Researchers took RNA transcripts and amplified the TCR beta CDR3 regions from them. The HTBI set primed first-round TCR CDR3 RT-PCR. TCRdb analysed the multiplex PCR reads with MiXCR anew, one entry per CDR3 protein. The sample has under 450,000 distinct CDR3 sequences; 15% to 20% are singletons. Hyperthyroidism patients were newly diagnosed, had disease duration under 2 months, and were aged 18 to 65 years. The study excluded patients with uncontrolled infection, other autoimmune disease, pregnancy or lactation. What was sequenced was blood. The TCR comes from a woman in her 30s with Graves' hyperthyroidism that later progressed to Graves' ophthalmopathy.

CDR3 in amino acids: CSARAQGLSYNEQFF. In DNA, the CDR3 is TGCAGTGCTAGAGCTCAGGGGTTGTCCTACAATGAGCAGTTCTTC. J is TRBJ2-1 and V is TRBV20-1; D is possibly TRBD1 (6 bases). V was clipped by 1 base and J by 1 base, with 11 bases between them. The germline V gene encodes CDR1 DFQATT and CDR2 SNEGSKA (reference sequence). The CDR3 covers 15 residues.